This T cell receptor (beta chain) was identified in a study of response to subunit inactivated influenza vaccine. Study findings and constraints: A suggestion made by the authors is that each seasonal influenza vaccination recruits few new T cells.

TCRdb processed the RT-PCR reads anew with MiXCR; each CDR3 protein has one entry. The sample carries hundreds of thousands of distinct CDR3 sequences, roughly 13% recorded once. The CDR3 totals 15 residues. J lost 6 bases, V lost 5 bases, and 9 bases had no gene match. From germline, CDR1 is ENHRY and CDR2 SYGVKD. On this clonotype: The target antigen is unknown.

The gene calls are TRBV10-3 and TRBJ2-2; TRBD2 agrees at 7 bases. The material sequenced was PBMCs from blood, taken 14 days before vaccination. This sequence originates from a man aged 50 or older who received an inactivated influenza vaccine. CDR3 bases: TGTGCCATCAGTAAGACTAGCAGAAGGGCCGGGGAGCTGTTTTTT. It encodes CAISKTSRRAGELFF.